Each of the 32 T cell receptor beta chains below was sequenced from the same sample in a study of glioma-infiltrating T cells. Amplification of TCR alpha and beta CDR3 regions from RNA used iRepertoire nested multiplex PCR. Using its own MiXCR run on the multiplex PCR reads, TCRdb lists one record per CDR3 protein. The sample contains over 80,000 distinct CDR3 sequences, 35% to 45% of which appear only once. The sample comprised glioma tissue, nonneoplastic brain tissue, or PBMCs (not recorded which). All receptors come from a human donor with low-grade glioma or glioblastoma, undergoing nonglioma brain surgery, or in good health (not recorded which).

The DNA of the CDR3 is TGTGCCAGCAGTTTAGTCAGGGGACGACAGCTAGCTATTGGATTTTATAGATTTTATGGCTACACCTTC. Its translation is CASSLVRGRQLAIGFYRFYGYTF. The J gene is TRBJ1-2, the V gene TRBV12-3 or TRBV12-4; D is possibly TRBD1 (6 bases). The CDR3 consists of 23 residues. Trimming pared 1 base from V and 5 bases from J, leaving 38 bases between.

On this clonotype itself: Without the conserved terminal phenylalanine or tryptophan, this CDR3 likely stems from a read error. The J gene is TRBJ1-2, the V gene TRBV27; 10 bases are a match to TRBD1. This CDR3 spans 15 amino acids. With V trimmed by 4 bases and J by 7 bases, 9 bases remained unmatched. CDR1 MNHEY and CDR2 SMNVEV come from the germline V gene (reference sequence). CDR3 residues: CASSSAGTGEVGYTL. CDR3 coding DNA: TGTGCCAGCAGTTCTGCAGGGACAGGGGAAGTTGGCTACACCCTC.

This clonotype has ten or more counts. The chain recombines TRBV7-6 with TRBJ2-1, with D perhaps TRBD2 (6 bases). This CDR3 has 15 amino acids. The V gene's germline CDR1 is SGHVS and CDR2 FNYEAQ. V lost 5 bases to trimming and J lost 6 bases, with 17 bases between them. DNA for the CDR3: TGTGCCAGCAGCCCCCTTGGGGGAGGCGGCAATGAGCAGTTCTTC. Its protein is CASSPLGGGGNEQFF.

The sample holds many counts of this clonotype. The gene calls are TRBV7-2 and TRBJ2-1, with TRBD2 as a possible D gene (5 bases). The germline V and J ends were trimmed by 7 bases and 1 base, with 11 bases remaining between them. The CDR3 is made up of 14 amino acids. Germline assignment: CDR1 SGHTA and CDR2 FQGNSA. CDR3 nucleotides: TGTGCCAGCACCCTAGGGAGTTCCTACAATGAGCAGTTCTTC. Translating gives CASTLGSSYNEQFF. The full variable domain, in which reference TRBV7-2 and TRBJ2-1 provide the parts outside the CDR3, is GAGVSQSPSNKVTEKGKDVELRCDPISGHTALYWYRQSLGQGLEFLIYFQGNSAPDKSGLPSDRFSAERTGGSVSTLTIQRTQQEDSAVYLCASTLGSSYNEQFFGPGTRLTVL.

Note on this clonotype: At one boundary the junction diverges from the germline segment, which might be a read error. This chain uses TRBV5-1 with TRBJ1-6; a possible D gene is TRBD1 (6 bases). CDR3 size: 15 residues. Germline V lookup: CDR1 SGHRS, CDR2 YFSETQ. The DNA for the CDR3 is TGCGCCAGCAGTTCCGGGACATGGGTAGGATCACCCCTCAACTTT. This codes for CASSSGTWVGSPLNF.

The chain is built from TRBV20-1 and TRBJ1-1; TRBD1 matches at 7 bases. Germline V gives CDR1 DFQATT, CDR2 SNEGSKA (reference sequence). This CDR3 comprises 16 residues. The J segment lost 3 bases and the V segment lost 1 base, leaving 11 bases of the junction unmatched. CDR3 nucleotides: TGCAGTGCTAGAGCCCCAGGGGGAGAGTGGCACACTGAAGCTTTCTTT. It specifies CSARAPGGEWHTEAFF.

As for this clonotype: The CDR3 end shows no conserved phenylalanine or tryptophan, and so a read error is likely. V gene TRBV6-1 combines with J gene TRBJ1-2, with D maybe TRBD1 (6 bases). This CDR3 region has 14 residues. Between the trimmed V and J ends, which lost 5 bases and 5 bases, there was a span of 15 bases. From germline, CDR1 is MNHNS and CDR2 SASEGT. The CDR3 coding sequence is TGTGCCAGCAGTCGTACAGGGACCAAGTATGGCTACACCCTC. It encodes CASSRTGTKYGYTL.

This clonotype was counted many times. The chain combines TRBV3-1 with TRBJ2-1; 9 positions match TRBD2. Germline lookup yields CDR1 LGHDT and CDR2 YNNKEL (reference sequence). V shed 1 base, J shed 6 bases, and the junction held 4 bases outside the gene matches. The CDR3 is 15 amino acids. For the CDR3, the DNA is TGTGCCAGCAGCCAAGCTAGCGGGGTAAGCAATGAGCAGTTCTTC. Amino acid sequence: CASSQASGVSNEQFF.

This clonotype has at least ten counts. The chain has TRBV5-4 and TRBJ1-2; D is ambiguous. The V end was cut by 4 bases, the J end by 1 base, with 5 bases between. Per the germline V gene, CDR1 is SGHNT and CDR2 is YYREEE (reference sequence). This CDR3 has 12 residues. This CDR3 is CASSSDNYGYTF. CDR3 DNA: TGTGCCAGCAGCAGTGATAACTATGGCTACACCTTC.

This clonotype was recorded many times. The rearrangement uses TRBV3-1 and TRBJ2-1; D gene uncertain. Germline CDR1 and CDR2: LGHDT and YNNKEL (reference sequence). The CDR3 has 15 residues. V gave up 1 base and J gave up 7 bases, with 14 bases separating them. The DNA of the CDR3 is TGTGCCAGCAGCCAAGGTGATCCCAAGATGAATGAGCAGTTCTTC. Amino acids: CASSQGDPKMNEQFF.

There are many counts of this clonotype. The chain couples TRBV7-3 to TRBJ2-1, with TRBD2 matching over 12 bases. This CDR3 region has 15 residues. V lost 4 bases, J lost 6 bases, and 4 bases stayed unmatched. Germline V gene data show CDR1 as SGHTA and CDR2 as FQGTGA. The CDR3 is CASSSWTSGINEQFF. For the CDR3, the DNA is TGTGCCAGCAGCTCGTGGACTAGCGGGATCAATGAGCAGTTCTTC.

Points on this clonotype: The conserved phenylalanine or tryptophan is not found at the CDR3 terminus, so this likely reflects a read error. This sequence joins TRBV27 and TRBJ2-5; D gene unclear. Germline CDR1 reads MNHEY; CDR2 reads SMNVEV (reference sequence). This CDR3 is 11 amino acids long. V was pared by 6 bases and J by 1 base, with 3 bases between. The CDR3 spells CASSVQETQYL. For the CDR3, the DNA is TGTGCCAGCAGCGTCCAAGAGACCCAGTACCTC.

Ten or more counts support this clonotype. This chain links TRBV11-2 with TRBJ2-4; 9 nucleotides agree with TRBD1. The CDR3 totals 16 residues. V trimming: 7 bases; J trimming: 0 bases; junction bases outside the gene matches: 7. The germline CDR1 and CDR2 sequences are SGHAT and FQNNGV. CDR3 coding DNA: TGTGCCAGCACCTTCGGGACAGGGCTAGCCAAAAACATTCAGTACTTC. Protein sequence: CASTFGTGLAKNIQYF.

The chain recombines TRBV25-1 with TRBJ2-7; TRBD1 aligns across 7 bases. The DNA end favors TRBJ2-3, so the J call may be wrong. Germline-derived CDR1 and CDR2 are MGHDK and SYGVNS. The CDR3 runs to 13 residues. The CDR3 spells CASSGQGYNEQYF. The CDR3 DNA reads TGTGCCAGCAGTGGACAGGGTTACAATGAGCAGTATTTT.

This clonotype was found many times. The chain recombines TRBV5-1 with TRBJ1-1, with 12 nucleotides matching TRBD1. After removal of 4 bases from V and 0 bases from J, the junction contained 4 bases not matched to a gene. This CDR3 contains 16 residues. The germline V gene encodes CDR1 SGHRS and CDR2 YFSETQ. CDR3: CASSQGTGGMNTEAFF. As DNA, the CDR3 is TGCGCCAGCAGCCAAGGGACAGGGGGCATGAACACTGAAGCTTTCTTT.

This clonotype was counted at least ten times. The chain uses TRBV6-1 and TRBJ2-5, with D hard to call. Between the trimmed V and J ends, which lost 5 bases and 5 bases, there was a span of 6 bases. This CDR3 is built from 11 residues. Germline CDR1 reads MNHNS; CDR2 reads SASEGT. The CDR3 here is CASSRRETQYF. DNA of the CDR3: TGTGCCAGCAGTCGACGGGAGACCCAGTACTTC.

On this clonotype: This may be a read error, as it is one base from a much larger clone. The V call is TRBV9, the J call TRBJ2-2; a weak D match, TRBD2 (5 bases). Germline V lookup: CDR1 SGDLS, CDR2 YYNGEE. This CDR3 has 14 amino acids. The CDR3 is CASSVDSTAGKLFF. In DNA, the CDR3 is TGTGCCAGCAGCGTAGATAGCACTGCCGGGAAGCTGTTTTTT.

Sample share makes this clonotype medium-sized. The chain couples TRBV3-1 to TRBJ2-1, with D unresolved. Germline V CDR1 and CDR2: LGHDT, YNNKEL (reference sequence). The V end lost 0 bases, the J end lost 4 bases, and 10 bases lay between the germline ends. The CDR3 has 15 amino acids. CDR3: CASSQDPGRYNEQFF. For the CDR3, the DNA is TGTGCCAGCAGCCAAGATCCCGGTAGGTACAATGAGCAGTTCTTC.

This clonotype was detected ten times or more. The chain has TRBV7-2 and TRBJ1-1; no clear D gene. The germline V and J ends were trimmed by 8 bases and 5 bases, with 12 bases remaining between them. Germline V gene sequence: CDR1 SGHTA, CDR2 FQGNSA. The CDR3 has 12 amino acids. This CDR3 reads CASYGERTEAFF. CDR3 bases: TGTGCCAGCTATGGGGAGAGGACTGAAGCTTTCTTT.

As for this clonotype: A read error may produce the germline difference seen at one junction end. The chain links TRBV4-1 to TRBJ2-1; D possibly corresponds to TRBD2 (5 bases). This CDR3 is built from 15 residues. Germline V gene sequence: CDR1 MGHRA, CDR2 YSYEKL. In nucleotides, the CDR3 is TGCGCCAGCAGCCAATTGTCGGGAAACCACAATGAGCAGCTCTTC. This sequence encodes CASSQLSGNHNEQLF.

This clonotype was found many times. This CDR3 reads CASSLAPRGAGELFF. The CDR3 DNA sequence: TGTGCCAGCAGCTTAGCCCCGAGGGGGGCCGGGGAGCTGTTTTTT. The genes are TRBV7-2 and TRBJ2-2, with D perhaps being TRBD1 or TRBD2 (6 bases each). V was clipped by 0 bases and J by 6 bases, with 11 bases between them. The CDR3 loop spans 15 amino acids. The germline V gene encodes CDR1 SGHTA and CDR2 FQGNSA.

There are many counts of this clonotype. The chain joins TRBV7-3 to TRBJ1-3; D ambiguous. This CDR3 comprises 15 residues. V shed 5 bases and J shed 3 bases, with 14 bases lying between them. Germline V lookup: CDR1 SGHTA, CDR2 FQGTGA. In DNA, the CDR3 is TGTGCCAGCAGCCGCGACGTCGGTGGTGGAAACACCATATATTTT. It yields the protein CASSRDVGGGNTIYF.

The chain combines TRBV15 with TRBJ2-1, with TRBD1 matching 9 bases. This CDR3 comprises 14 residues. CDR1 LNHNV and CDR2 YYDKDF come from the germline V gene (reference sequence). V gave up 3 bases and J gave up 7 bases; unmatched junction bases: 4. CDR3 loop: CATSRDRGGNEQFF. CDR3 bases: TGTGCCACCAGCAGGGACAGGGGCGGAAATGAGCAGTTCTTC.

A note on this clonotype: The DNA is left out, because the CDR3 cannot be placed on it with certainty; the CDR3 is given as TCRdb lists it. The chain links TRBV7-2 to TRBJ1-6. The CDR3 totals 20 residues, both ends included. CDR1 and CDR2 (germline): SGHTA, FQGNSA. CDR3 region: CASSFYICSAREQNNSPLHF.

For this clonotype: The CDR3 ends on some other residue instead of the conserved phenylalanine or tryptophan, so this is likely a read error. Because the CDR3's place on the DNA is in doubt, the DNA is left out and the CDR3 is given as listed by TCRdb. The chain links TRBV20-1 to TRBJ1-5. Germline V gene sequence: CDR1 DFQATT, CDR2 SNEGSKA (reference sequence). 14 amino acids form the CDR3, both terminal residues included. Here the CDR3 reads CSASPSGGGQPEHL.

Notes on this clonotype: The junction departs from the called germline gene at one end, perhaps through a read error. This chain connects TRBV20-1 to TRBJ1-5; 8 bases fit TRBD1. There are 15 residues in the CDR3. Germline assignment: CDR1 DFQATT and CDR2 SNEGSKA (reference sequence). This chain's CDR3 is CGASSEQGGNQPQHF. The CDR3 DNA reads TGCGGTGCTAGTAGTGAACAGGGGGGTAATCAGCCCCAGCATTTT.

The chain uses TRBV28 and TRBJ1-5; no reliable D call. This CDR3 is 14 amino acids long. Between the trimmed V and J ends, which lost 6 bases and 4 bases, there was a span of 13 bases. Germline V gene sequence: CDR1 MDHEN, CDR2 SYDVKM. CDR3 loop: CASRSDGRNQPQHF. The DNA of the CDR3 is TGTGCCAGCAGATCGGACGGGAGAAATCAGCCCCAGCATTTT.

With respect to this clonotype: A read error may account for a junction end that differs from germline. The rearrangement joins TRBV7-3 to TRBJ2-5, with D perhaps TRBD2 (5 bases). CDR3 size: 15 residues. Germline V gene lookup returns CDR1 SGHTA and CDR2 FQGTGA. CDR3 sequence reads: CASSPSGQIGGTQYF. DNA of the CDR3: TGCGCCAGCAGCCCTTCCGGGCAGATTGGAGGGACCCAGTACTTC. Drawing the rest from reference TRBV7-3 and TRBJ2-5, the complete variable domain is GAGVSQTPSNKVTEKGKYVELRCDPISGHTALYWYRQSLGQGPEFLIYFQGTGAADDSGLPNDRFFAVRPEGSVSTLKIQRTERGDSAVYLCASSPSGQIGGTQYFGPGTRLLVL.

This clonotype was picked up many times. CDR3 amino acids: CASSLGTSGPSYNEQFF. In nucleotides, the CDR3 is TGTGCCAGCAGCTTGGGGACTAGCGGCCCCTCCTACAATGAGCAGTTCTTC. V gene TRBV5-4 combines with J gene TRBJ2-1; 10 bases fit TRBD2. Trimming at V came to 0 bases and at J to 0 bases, leaving 3 bases not matched to a gene. The CDR3 length is 17 residues. Germline lookup yields CDR1 SGHNT and CDR2 YYREEE (reference sequence).

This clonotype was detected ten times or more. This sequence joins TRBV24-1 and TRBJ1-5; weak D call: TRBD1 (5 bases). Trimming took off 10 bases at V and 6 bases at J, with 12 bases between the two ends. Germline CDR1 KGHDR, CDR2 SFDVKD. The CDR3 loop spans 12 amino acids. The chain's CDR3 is CATATGTQPQHF. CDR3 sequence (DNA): TGTGCCACAGCTACGGGGACTCAGCCCCAGCATTTT.

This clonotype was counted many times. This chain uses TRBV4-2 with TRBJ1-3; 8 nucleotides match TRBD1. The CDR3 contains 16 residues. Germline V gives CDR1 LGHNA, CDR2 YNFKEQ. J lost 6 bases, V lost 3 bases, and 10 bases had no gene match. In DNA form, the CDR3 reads TGTGCCAGCAGCCAGACCTTTGGACAGGGAGAAAACACCATATATTTT. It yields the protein CASSQTFGQGENTIYF.

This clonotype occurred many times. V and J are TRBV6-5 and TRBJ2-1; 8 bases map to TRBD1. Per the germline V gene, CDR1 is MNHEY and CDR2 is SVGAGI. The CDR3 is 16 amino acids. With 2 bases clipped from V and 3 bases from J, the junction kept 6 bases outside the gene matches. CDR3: CASSYHGTGRYNEQFF. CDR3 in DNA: TGTGCCAGCAGTTACCACGGGACAGGACGCTACAATGAGCAGTTCTTC.